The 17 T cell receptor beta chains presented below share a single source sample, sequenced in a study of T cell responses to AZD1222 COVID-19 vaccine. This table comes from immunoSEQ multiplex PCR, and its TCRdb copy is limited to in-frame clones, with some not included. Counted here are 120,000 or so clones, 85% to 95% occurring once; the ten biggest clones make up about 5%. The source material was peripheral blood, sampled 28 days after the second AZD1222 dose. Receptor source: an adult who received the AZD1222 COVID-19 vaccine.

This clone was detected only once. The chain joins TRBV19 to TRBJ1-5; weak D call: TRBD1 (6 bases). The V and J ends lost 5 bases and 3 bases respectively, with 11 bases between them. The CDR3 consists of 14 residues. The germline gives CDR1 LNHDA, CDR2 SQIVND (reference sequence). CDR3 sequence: CASSLRTANQPQHF. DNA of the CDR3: TGTGCCAGTAGTCTTAGGACAGCCAATCAGCCCCAGCATTTT.

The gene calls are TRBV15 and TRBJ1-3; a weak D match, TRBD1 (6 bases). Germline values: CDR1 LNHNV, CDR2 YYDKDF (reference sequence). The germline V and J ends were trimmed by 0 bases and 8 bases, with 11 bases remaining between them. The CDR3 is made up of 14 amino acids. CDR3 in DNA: TGTGCCACCAGCAGAGATGGGGGGGCGGACACCATATATTTT. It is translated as CATSRDGGADTIYF.

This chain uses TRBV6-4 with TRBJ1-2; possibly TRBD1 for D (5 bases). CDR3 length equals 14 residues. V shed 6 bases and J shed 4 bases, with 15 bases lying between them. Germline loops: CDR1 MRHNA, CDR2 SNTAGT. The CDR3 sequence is CASRVASQGYGYTF. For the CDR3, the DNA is TGTGCCAGCAGGGTGGCTTCCCAGGGCTATGGCTACACCTTC.

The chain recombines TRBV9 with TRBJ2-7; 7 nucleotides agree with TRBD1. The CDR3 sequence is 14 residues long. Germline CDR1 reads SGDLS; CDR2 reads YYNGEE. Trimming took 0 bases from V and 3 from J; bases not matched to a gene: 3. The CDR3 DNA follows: TGTGCCAGCAGCGTAGGCCAGGGGGTCTACGAGCAGTACTTC. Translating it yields CASSVGQGVYEQYF.

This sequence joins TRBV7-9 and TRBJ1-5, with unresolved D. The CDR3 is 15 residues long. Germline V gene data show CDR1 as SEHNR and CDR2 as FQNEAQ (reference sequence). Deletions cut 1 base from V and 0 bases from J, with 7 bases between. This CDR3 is CASSLVGVSNQPQHF. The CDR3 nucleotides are TGTGCCAGCAGCTTAGTCGGGGTTAGCAATCAGCCCCAGCATTTT.

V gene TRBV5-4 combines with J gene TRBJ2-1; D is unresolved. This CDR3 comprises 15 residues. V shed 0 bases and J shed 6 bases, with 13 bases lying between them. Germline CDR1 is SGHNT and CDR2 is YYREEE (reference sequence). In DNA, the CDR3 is TGTGCCAGCAGCTTGGGTGGGAAAGGGCGCAATGAGCAGTTCTTC. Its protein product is CASSLGGKGRNEQFF.

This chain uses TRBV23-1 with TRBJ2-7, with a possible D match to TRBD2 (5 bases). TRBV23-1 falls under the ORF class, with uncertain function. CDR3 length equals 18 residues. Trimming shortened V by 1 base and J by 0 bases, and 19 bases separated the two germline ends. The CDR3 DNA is TGCGCCAGCAGTCAATGGGTCGGCACCCCGGCGGGCTCCTACGAGCAGTACTTC. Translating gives CASSQWVGTPAGSYEQYF.

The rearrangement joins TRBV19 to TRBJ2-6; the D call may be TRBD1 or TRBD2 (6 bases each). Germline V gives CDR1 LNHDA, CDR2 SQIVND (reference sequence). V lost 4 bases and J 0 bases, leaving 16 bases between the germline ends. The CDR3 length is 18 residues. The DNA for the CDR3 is TGTGCCAGTAGTACCCGGGGGACACCTAGCTCTGGGGCCAACGTCCTGACTTTC. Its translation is CASSTRGTPSSGANVLTF.

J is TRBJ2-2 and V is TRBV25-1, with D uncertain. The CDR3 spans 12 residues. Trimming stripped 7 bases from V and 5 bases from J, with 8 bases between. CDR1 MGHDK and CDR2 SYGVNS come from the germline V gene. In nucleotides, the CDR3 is TGTGCCAGCACCACGGTGACCGGGGAGCTGTTTTTT. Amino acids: CASTTVTGELFF. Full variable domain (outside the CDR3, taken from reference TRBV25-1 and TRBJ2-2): EADIYQTPRYLVIGTGKKITLECSQTMGHDKMYWYQQDPGMELHLIHYSYGVNSTEKGDLSSESTVSRIRTEHFPLTLESARPSHTSQYLCASTTVTGELFFGEGSRLTVL.

This CDR3 reads CASSPGTGRYEQYF. CDR3 coding DNA: TGTGCCAGTAGTCCCGGGACAGGTCGCTACGAGCAGTACTTC. The chain links TRBV19 to TRBJ2-7; the match to TRBD1 covers 8 bases. The V gene's germline CDR1 is LNHDA and CDR2 SQIVND (reference sequence). This CDR3 spans 14 amino acids. The ends lost 5 bases at V and 3 bases at J; junction bases unmatched: 6. The full variable domain, its missing parts supplied by reference TRBV19 and TRBJ2-7, is DGGITQSPKYLFRKEGQNVTLSCEQNLNHDAMYWYRQDPGQGLRLIYYSQIVNDFQKGDIAEGYSVSREKKESFPLTVTSAQKNPTAFYLCASSPGTGRYEQYFGPGTRLTVT.

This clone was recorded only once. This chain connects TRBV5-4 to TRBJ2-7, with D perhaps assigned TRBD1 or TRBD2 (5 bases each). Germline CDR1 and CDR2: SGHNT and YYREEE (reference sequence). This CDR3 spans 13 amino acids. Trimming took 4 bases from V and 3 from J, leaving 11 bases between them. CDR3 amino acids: CASSLGTFYEQYF. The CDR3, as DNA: TGTGCCAGCAGCCTTGGGACCTTCTACGAGCAGTACTTC.

This chain's CDR3 is CASSQSRGNTEAFF. DNA of the CDR3: TGCGCCAGCAGCCAGTCCAGGGGGAACACTGAAGCTTTCTTT. The rearrangement uses TRBV4-1 and TRBJ1-1; D may be TRBD1 (6 bases). The V end lost 3 bases, the J end lost 1 base, and 9 bases lay between the germline ends. The CDR3 is 14 residues long. Germline values: CDR1 MGHRA, CDR2 YSYEKL.

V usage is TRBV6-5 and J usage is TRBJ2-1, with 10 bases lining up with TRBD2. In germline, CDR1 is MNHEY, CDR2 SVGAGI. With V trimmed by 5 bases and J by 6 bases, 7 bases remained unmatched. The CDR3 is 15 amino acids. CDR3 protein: CASSLLAGVANEQFF. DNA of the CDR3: TGTGCCAGCAGTCTTCTAGCGGGAGTCGCCAATGAGCAGTTCTTC.

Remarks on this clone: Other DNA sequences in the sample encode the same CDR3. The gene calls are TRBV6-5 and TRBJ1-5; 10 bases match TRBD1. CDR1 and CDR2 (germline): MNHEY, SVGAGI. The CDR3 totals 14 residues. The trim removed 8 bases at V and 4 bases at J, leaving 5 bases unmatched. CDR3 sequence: CASSRTGGNQPQHF. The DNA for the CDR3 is TGTGCCAGCTCTAGGACAGGGGGGAATCAGCCCCAGCATTTT.

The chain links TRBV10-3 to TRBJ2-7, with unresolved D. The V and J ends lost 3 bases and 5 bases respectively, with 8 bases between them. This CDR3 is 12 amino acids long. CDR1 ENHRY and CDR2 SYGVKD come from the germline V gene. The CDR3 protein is CAISDVAHEQYF. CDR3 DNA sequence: TGTGCCATCAGTGATGTCGCCCACGAGCAGTACTTC.

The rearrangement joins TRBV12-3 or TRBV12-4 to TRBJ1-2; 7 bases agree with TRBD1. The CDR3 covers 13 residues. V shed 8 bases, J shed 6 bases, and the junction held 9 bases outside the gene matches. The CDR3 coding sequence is TGTGCCAGCCCCACAGGGGACGGAGATGGCTACACCTTC. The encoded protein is CASPTGDGDGYTF.

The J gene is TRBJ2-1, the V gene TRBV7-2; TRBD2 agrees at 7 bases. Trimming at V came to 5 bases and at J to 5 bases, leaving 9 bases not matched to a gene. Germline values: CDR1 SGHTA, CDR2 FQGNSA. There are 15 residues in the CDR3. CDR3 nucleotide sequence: TGTGCCAGCAGCCCACCGGCGGGGGATGACAATGAGCAGTTCTTC. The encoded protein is CASSPPAGDDNEQFF.